The rows below give T cell receptor beta chains drawn from one sample of a study of cytomegalovirus exposure and HLA in healthy donors. Profiled with immunoSEQ multiplex PCR; TCRdb holds only in-frame clones, not every one. The table lists about 180,000 clones, around 85% of them singletons, with 1% in the top ten. Sequenced material: PBMCs. Receptors were obtained from a boy younger than 10 in good health and CMV-seronegative. Both conserved end residues are trimmed from each CDR3. Clone sizes are given selectively: once, few, many, or a class where the clone is expanded.

abundance,v_gene,CDR3aa
.,TRBV15,ATSSTPGLNIIETQY
.,TRBV11-2,ASGSITTGTSGANVLT
.,TRBV6-5,ASSYSRDYEQY
.,TRBV5-1,ASSFQATGSLPEQY
.,TRBV19,ASSIRPRLAGDSYNEQF
.,TRBV29-1,SVGREGYNEQF
.,TRBV29-1,SVEQWPGQAENEQF
.,TRBV19,ASSALMGNTIY
.,TRBV23-1,ASSQSKDRGRSSPLH
.,TRBV4-2,ASSAPQGTGANVLT
.,TRBV5-4,ASSSAALSTDTQY
.,TRBV27,ASSTGQGYGYT
.,TRBV4-1,ASSGTSGISYNEQF
.,TRBV6-5,ASSYSGGAEAF
.,TRBV7-7,ASSQGQGAYNEQF
.,TRBV9,ASSFSGRGETQY
.,TRBV27,ASSLGPFYEQY
few,TRBV6-1,ASTGTANSPLH
.,TRBV29-1,SVEDDSLTSGGYNEQF
.,TRBV29-1,TVVAVDYGYT
.,TRBV7-9,SSSYRDTDTDTQY
.,TRBV11-2,ASSRSREDEAF
.,TRBV5-1,ASSPGTGGAGEKLF
.,TRBV5-6,ASSLAPSSYNSPLH
.,TRBV30,AWTGLATYEQY
.,TRBV6-1,ASGPGLQLLEF
once,TRBV6-6,ASSRGGSNQPQH
.,TRBV28,ASSSSNEQF
.,TRBV27,ASSSTGLAGEKLF
few,TRBV6-5,ASNTGSQETQY
few,TRBV13,ASSSRRGGAETQY
.,TRBV6-5,ASRPTGGSYNEQF
.,TRBV29-1,SVEEDRGFGF
.,TRBV2,ASRGGQGNP
.,TRBV25-1,ASKEGGATKNIQY
.,TRBV2,ASRQGQGLDSPLH
once,TRBV7-2,ASSYRGLVTNEQF
.,TRBV7-9,ASSPDRAYNEQF
.,TRBV5-4,ASSFRGKGTEAF
.,TRBV7-9,ASSSGPTQY
once,TRBV19,ASSSLPGRHEQY
.,TRBV2,ASSPGTGVYGYT
.,TRBV6-6,ASNGDQGGQPQH
.,TRBV28,ASRRDSYTNTGELF
once,TRBV6-5,ASSYSSRGTEAF